The present entry profiles one TCR beta chain with its context. The antigen is not known. This sample is drawn from a study of blood T cells in healthy people across ages. As for the study in general: Per two T cells, about one barcoded beta molecule was captured through template switching. Study-level findings and limits: Naive CD4+ cells and diversity were both higher in long-lived donors than in aged donors. Age brought a roughly linear fall in TCR beta diversity measured per million T cells.

Through a sample-barcoded 5' primer and a J-beta primer mix, a second PCR was run for 7 to 11 cycles. TCRdb reanalysed the 5' RACE reads using MiXCR and keeps one entry per CDR3 protein. The data contain about 2 million distinct CDR3 sequences, approximately 50% of them singletons. The CDR3 contains 16 residues. CDR1 and CDR2 from the germline V gene are MNHEY and SMNVEV (reference sequence). V dropped 2 bases and J dropped 3 bases, with 13 bases sitting between them. The source of this sequence is a woman aged 40 to 55 in good health. Sequenced input: blood. The rearrangement uses TRBV27 and TRBJ1-4; D is unclear. CDR3 bases: TGTGCCAGCAGTTTAGTAAAGGTTTCGGCTAATGAAAAACTGTTTTTT. Translated: CASSLVKVSANEKLFF.